This T cell receptor beta chain was observed in a study of T cell responses to AZD1222 COVID-19 vaccine. Overall study results and limits: Mostly white British, mostly female donors; authors suggested clonal diversity may be underestimated. Nearly half of spike-specific TCRs reportedly target unmutated variant regions.

The repertoire was sequenced with immunoSEQ multiplex PCR; TCRdb's copy has only in-frame clones and lacks some. The data contain 120,000 or so clones, 93% of them singletons. As for this clone: The antigen is unknown.

The CDR3 has 15 residues. V lost 2 bases, J lost 7 bases, and 9 bases stayed unmatched. Looked up from germline, CDR1 is MNHEY and CDR2 is SMNVEV (reference sequence). The source is an adult who received the AZD1222 COVID-19 vaccine. Specimen: peripheral blood, collected 28 days after the second AZD1222 dose. The rearrangement links TRBV27 to TRBJ1-2; 8 nucleotides line up with TRBD1. In DNA, the CDR3 is TGTGCCAGCAGTTTAACTCCGACAGGGGTTGGTGGCTACACCTTC. It specifies CASSLTPTGVGGYTF.